One and the same sample provided the 30 T cell receptor beta chains below, sequenced in a study of T cells in women clearing cervical HPV infection. This table comes from immunoSEQ multiplex PCR, and its TCRdb copy is limited to in-frame clones, with some not included. The sample has some 46,000 clones. Source material: blood buffy coat. The receptors shown here come from a woman aged 18 to 75 with a cervical HPV16 infection that either progressed to CIN3+ or cleared (not recorded which).

Partial CDR3 DNA: TGTGCCTGGAGTGTATTGAGCGCGGGAGTAGGAGAGACC. Its protein is CAWSVLSAGVGET. The complete CDR3 reads CAWSVLSAGVGETQYF. This chain uses TRBV30 with TRBJ2-5; 7 nucleotides align to TRBD2. The observed sequence ends 3 residues before the CDR3 terminus, with the missing tail filled in from the germline J gene. CDR1 and CDR2 (germline): GTSNPN, SVGIG (reference sequence). V lost 0 bases to trimming and J lost 4 bases; unmatched junction nucleotides: 11. The CDR3 is made up of 16 amino acids.

Comments on this clone: The observed sequence ends 3 residues before the CDR3 terminus, with the missing tail filled in from the germline J gene. The chain links TRBV4-1 to TRBJ1-1; 8 nucleotides line up with TRBD1. V lost 4 bases to trimming and J lost 5 bases; unmatched junction nucleotides: 9. The CDR3 contains 15 residues. Germline CDR1 reads MGHRA; CDR2 reads YSYEKL. The CDR3 bases that were read are TGCGCCAGCAGCCTAACAGGGGGTACGTTGACTGAA. Protein sequence: CASSLTGGTLTE. The full CDR3 protein reads CASSLTGGTLTEAFF.

Concerning this clone: The sequenced fragment ends 3 residues before the CDR3 boundary, so the rest is inferred from the germline J gene. V is TRBV30 and J is TRBJ2-2; a weak D match, TRBD2 (6 bases). This CDR3 comprises 12 residues. Per germline, CDR1 GTSNPN and CDR2 SVGIG (reference sequence). CDR3 loop: CAFSGTNEKLFF. The CDR3 DNA, read in part, is TGTGCCTTTAGCGGTACTAATGAAAAG.

As concerns this clone: The read gets to within 3 residues of the CDR3 end, and the germline J gene fills in the rest. This chain links TRBV2 with TRBJ2-2; TRBD2 matches at 8 bases. V lost 6 bases and J lost 4; bases outside the gene matches: 7. This CDR3 region has 15 residues. Per the germline V gene, CDR1 is SNHLY and CDR2 is FYNNEI. The part of the CDR3 DNA that was read is TGTGCCAGCAGCCCCCTAGCGGGCGGCACCGGGGAG. Residues: CASSPLAGGTGE. The full CDR3 sequence reads CASSPLAGGTGELFF. Full variable domain (outside the CDR3, taken from reference TRBV2 and TRBJ2-2): EPEVTQTPSHQVTQMGQEVILRCVPISNHLYFYWYRQILGQKVEFLVSFYNNEISEKSEIFDDQFSVERPDGSNFTLKIRSTKLEDSAMYFCASSPLAGGTGELFFGEGSRLTVL.

Notes on this clone: Other DNA variants within this sample encode the same CDR3. CDR3 sequence reads: CASSLEGNTEAFF. CDR3 bases read: TGCGCCAGCAGCTTGGAGGGGAATACTGAA. J is TRBJ1-1 and V is TRBV5-1, with D tentatively TRBD1 (5 bases). The DNA ends 3 residues before the CDR3 does, and the rest of the CDR3 is filled in from the germline J gene. Germline V gene lookup returns CDR1 SGHRS and CDR2 YFSETQ. V lost 0 bases and J lost 5, with 8 bases in between. The CDR3 covers 13 residues.

On this clone itself: The CDR3 end lies 3 residues beyond the end of the read and is filled in from the germline J gene. J is TRBJ1-2 and V is TRBV7-2, with TRBD1 as a possible D gene (6 bases). V was shortened by 5 bases and J by 5 bases, with 18 bases between the two germline ends. Germline V CDR1 and CDR2: SGHTA, FQGNSA. CDR3 length: 15 amino acids. Incomplete CDR3 DNA: TGTGCCAGCAGCGGTAGGGGGGGCGATACTTATGGC. Translating gives CASSGRGGDTYG. The whole CDR3 sequence is CASSGRGGDTYGYTF. The whole variable domain, filled in from reference TRBV7-2 and TRBJ1-2, reads GAGVSQSPSNKVTEKGKDVELRCDPISGHTALYWYRQSLGQGLEFLIYFQGNSAPDKSGLPSDRFSAERTGGSVSTLTIQRTQQEDSAVYLCASSGRGGDTYGYTFGSGTRLTVV.

Comment on this clone: The CDR3 goes on 3 residues after the read ends, and that part is filled in from the germline J gene. The rearrangement uses TRBV29-1 and TRBJ1-1; tentatively, D is TRBD1 (5 bases). Germline V gene sequence: CDR1 SQVTM, CDR2 ANQGSEA. The CDR3 runs to 12 residues. CDR3 DNA (partial): TGCAGCGTTGAAGGGGTACAGGAGGAA. Translating it yields CSVEGVQEE. The entire CDR3 reads CSVEGVQEEAFF.

As concerns this clone: The read is 3 residues too short to cover the CDR3 end, so that end is filled in from the germline J gene. This rearrangement joins TRBV6-4 to TRBJ2-3, with 8 bases lining up with TRBD2. Germline lookup yields CDR1 MRHNA and CDR2 SNTAGT. The CDR3 extends over 16 amino acids. Trimming removed 3 bases from V and 4 bases from J; junction bases left unmatched: 9. The DNA read from the CDR3 is TGTGCCAGCAGTGATGAGGCGGGGGGATACCCAGATACG. This encodes CASSDEAGGYPDT. The CDR3 in full is CASSDEAGGYPDTQYF.

Comment on this clone: Read sequence stops 3 residues before the CDR3 end, and the germline J gene provides the missing end. The V gene is TRBV28, the J gene TRBJ2-7; TRBD2 matches at 8 bases. The trim removed 6 bases at V and 0 bases at J, leaving 10 bases unmatched. Germline CDR1 reads MDHEN; CDR2 reads SYDVKM. The length of the CDR3 is 16 residues. The CDR3 reads CASSSLGSGTSYEQYF. Incomplete CDR3 DNA: TGTGCCAGCAGCTCCCTCGGTAGCGGGACCTCCTACGAG.

With respect to this clone: With the read ending 3 residues before the CDR3 end, the germline J gene is used to fill in that end. The rearrangement joins TRBV5-1 to TRBJ1-2, with 9 bases that match TRBD1. This CDR3 is built from 14 residues. V was clipped by 4 bases and J by 5 bases; unmatched bases: 6. The germline gives CDR1 SGHRS, CDR2 YFSETQ. CDR3 amino acids: CASSGTTGGYGYTF. The CDR3 DNA, read in part, is TGCGCCAGCAGCGGAACGACAGGGGGGTATGGC.

A note on this clone: With the read ending 3 residues before the CDR3 end, the germline J gene is used to fill in that end. The rearrangement links TRBV5-6 to TRBJ2-3, with 8 bases identical to TRBD1. CDR1 and CDR2 from the germline V gene are SGHDT and YYEEEE. The CDR3 runs 14 residues. The CDR3 bases that were read are TGTGCCAGCAGCTCGACAGGGGAGTGGGAGACG. Protein sequence: CASSSTGEWET. The whole CDR3 protein is CASSSTGEWETQYF.

A note on this clone: From the germline J gene comes the end of the CDR3, since the read stops 3 residues before it. The genes are TRBV11-3 and TRBJ2-5; TRBD2 is a possible D gene (5 bases). The CDR3 extends over 15 amino acids. Between the trimmed V and J ends, which lost 1 base and 5 bases, there was a span of 14 bases. Germline V gene lookup returns CDR1 SGHNT and CDR2 YENEEA. The DNA read from the CDR3 is TGTGCCAGCAGCTTAGGCCTCGGGCCGGGGGAGACC. Amino acid sequence: CASSLGLGPGET. The entire CDR3 reads CASSLGLGPGETQYF.

On this clone: The read falls 3 residues short of the CDR3 end, and the missing part is taken from the germline J gene. The chain employs TRBV10-1 and TRBJ2-2; possible D gene TRBD2, 5 bases. Germline CDR1 reads WNHNN; CDR2 reads SYGVQD (reference sequence). The CDR3 contains 14 residues. V was shortened by 4 bases and J by 1 base, with 7 bases between the two germline ends. The CDR3 here is CASSGRGNTGELFF. The CDR3 DNA, read in part, is TGCGCCAGCAGTGGACGGGGGAACACCGGGGAG.

A word on this clone: The read falls 3 residues short of the CDR3 end, and the missing part is taken from the germline J gene. The rearrangement joins TRBV10-3 to TRBJ2-7; TRBD1 agrees at 9 bases. Unmatched junction bases numbered 7, after V lost 4 bases and J lost 6 bases. Germline-derived CDR1 and CDR2 are ENHRY and SYGVKD. The CDR3 consists of 14 residues. CDR3 loop: CAISVRDREGEQYF. The part of the CDR3 DNA that was read is TGTGCCATCAGTGTCCGGGACAGGGAGGGCGAG.

Of note for this clone: The CDR3 end falls 3 residues outside the read, so it is completed with the germline J gene. V usage is TRBV30 and J usage is TRBJ2-3; 10 bases are a match to TRBD1. This CDR3 contains 13 residues. CDR1 and CDR2 (germline): GTSNPN, SVGIG (reference sequence). CDR3 region: CAWRDRGRETQYF. The DNA read from the CDR3 is TGTGCCTGGAGGGACAGGGGGAGAGAGACG.

Note on this clone: The DNA ends 3 residues before the CDR3 does, and the rest of the CDR3 is filled in from the germline J gene. J is TRBJ2-7 and V is TRBV30; 10 positions agree with TRBD1. V lost 3 bases to trimming and J lost 3 bases; unmatched junction nucleotides: 5. This CDR3 is 14 amino acids long. Germline assignment: CDR1 GTSNPN and CDR2 SVGIG (reference sequence). CDR3 sequence reads: CAWRGQGWYYEQYF. The CDR3 bases that were read are TGTGCCTGGAGGGGACAGGGGTGGTACTACGAG.

About this clone itself: The read terminates 3 residues ahead of where the CDR3 ends, so the germline J gene completes it. The chain recombines TRBV7-6 with TRBJ2-1, with TRBD1 identical over 10 bases. Germline lookup yields CDR1 SGHVS and CDR2 FNYEAQ. There are 15 residues in the CDR3. V was clipped by 3 bases and J by 8 bases; unmatched bases: 7. Incomplete CDR3 DNA: TGTGCCAGCAGCTTCGGCGACAGGGGGCCCTATGAG. Amino acid sequence: CASSFGDRGPYE. The whole CDR3 protein reads CASSFGDRGPYEQFF.

As to this clone: The CDR3 extends 3 residues past the end of the read, so its final part is completed from the germline J gene. The chain carries TRBV7-2 and TRBJ2-7; D is undetermined. This CDR3 spans 15 amino acids. Trimming left V 2 bases short and J 3 bases short, with 14 bases between. Germline-derived CDR1 and CDR2 are SGHTA and FQGNSA. The covered CDR3 bases are TGTGCCAGCAGCTTACTCCAGCGCCCTGACTACGAG. It specifies CASSLLQRPDYE. The whole CDR3 is CASSLLQRPDYEQYF.

Of note for this clone: The read falls 3 residues short of the CDR3 end, and the missing part is taken from the germline J gene. The J gene is TRBJ2-5, the V gene TRBV5-6, with unresolved D. The V and J ends lost 4 bases and 1 base respectively, with 11 bases between them. In germline, CDR1 is SGHDT, CDR2 YYEEEE. This CDR3 contains 14 residues. Partial CDR3 DNA: TGTGCCAGCAGCCACGCGTCCGGCCAAGAGACC. Encoded protein: CASSHASGQET. The full CDR3 protein reads CASSHASGQETQYF.

Note on this clone: An end of the junction differs from the germline gene, which may be a read error. The read gets to within 3 residues of the CDR3 end, and the germline J gene fills in the rest. The sample holds other DNA sequences that translate to the same CDR3. The V call is TRBV7-9, the J call TRBJ1-3; D unclear. CDR1 and CDR2 from the germline V gene are SEHNR and FQNEAQ (reference sequence). The CDR3 contains 15 residues. The CDR3 bases that were read are TGTGCCAGCAGCCATACCTTGGACGGGGTAAACACT. Translated: CASSHTLDGVNT. The entire CDR3 protein reads CASSHTLDGVNTIYF. Using reference TRBV7-9 and TRBJ1-3 for the parts outside the CDR3, the full variable domain is DTGVSQNPRHKITKRGQNVTFRCDPISEHNRLYWYRQTLGQGPEFLTYFQNEAQLEKSRLLSDRFSAERPKGSFSTLEIQRTEQGDSAMYLCASSHTLDGVNTIYFGEGSWLTVV.

Turning to this clone: Read data end 3 residues before the CDR3 end; the end is taken from the germline J gene. The chain has TRBV30 and TRBJ1-6; D may be TRBD1 (5 bases). The CDR3 spans 17 residues. CDR1 and CDR2 from the germline V gene are GTSNPN and SVGIG (reference sequence). Trimming removed 5 bases from V and 7 bases from J, with 24 bases in between. CDR3 sequence: CAWHETKTLGGNSPLHF. The sequenced CDR3 bases are TGTGCCTGGCACGAAACAAAGACCCTCGGGGGGAATTCACCC.

For this clone: The read terminates 3 residues ahead of where the CDR3 ends, so the germline J gene completes it. This sequence joins TRBV18 and TRBJ1-2; 9 bases align to TRBD1. Germline loops: CDR1 KGHSH, CDR2 LQKENI. The CDR3 extends over 13 amino acids. After removal of 6 bases from V and 7 bases from J, the junction contained 6 bases not matched to a gene. CDR3 in amino acids: CASSRDRVSGYTF. The sequenced part of the CDR3 DNA is TGTGCCAGCTCTCGGGACAGGGTCTCTGGC.

Regarding this clone: Sequencing ends 3 residues short of the CDR3 end; the germline J gene provides the rest. This rearrangement joins TRBV6-1 to TRBJ2-1, with 9 bases aligning to TRBD2. The junction had 7 bases not matched to a gene; V was cut back by 0 bases and J by 7 bases. The CDR3 has 16 residues. Per the germline V gene, CDR1 is MNHNS and CDR2 is SASEGT. Partial CDR3 DNA: TGTGCCAGCAGTGAAGCGCCAGCGGGGGGTGGGAATGAG. It specifies CASSEAPAGGGNE. The entire CDR3 reads CASSEAPAGGGNEQFF.

Comment on this clone: The read ends 3 residues shy of where the CDR3 ends; the end is completed using the germline J gene. The chain joins TRBV5-1 to TRBJ1-1; tentatively, D is TRBD1 (5 bases). The germline V gene has CDR1 SGHRS and CDR2 YFSETQ. V was trimmed by 3 bases and J by 6 bases, leaving 18 bases between them. The CDR3 runs to 15 residues. CDR3 residues: CASSSSPGSGSEAFF. Incomplete CDR3 DNA: TGCGCCAGCAGCTCCTCGCCAGGGTCGGGATCTGAA.

Concerning this clone: The missing CDR3 end, 3 residues past where the read stops, is filled in from the germline J gene. V and J are TRBV19 and TRBJ1-3; tentatively, D is TRBD1 (6 bases). Germline loops: CDR1 LNHDA, CDR2 SQIVND (reference sequence). The ends were cut back, 8 bases at V and 2 bases at J, with 13 bases in the middle. The CDR3 consists of 14 residues. Here the CDR3 reads CASSQGIAGNTIYF. The covered CDR3 bases are TGTGCCAGTTCACAGGGAATTGCTGGAAACACC.

As to this clone: The read terminates 3 residues ahead of where the CDR3 ends, so the germline J gene completes it. V gene TRBV20-1 combines with J gene TRBJ2-3; the D is unclear. Trimming took 1 base from V and 1 from J, leaving 15 bases between them. Germline CDR1 is DFQATT and CDR2 is SNEGSKA (reference sequence). This CDR3 has 16 amino acids. The CDR3 DNA, read in part, is TGCAGTGCTAGAGTTACTTATAGCAAAGGCACAGATACG. This sequence encodes CSARVTYSKGTDT. The whole CDR3 protein reads CSARVTYSKGTDTQYF.

On this clone: The CDR3 end falls 3 residues outside the read, so it is completed with the germline J gene. The V gene is TRBV7-2, the J gene TRBJ1-1, with D possibly being TRBD1 (5 bases). The CDR3 extends over 15 amino acids. The V end was cut by 5 bases, the J end by 0 bases, with 13 bases between. Germline V gene sequence: CDR1 SGHTA, CDR2 FQGNSA. The CDR3 bases that were read are TGTGCCAGCAGCCCCCAGGGCGGGGTGAACACTGAA. Amino acid sequence: CASSPQGGVNTE. The CDR3 reads in full as CASSPQGGVNTEAFF.

Comments on this clone: The read comes to an end 3 residues before the CDR3 does, leaving the germline J gene to fill in the end. The rearrangement uses TRBV7-2 and TRBJ1-1, with D possibly being TRBD1 (5 bases). Germline CDR1 SGHTA, CDR2 FQGNSA. The CDR3 is 15 amino acids. Between the trimmed V and J ends, which lost 5 bases and 0 bases, there was a span of 13 bases. CDR3 bases read: TGTGCCAGCAGCCCCCGGGGGGGGATGAACACTGAA. It codes for CASSPRGGMNTE. The entire CDR3 reads CASSPRGGMNTEAFF.

Regarding this clone: The read ends 3 residues before the CDR3 terminus; that terminus is restored from the germline J gene. The J gene is TRBJ2-2, the V gene TRBV2; a possible D gene is TRBD1 (7 bases). V lost 11 bases and J 4 bases, leaving 14 bases between the germline ends. CDR3 length equals 13 residues. CDR1 SNHLY and CDR2 FYNNEI come from the germline V gene. The CDR3 sequence: CAGGTESTGELFF. The covered CDR3 bases are TGTGCCGGCGGGACAGAGAGCACCGGGGAG.

Of note for this clone: Read coverage stops 3 residues before the CDR3 terminus; the germline J gene supplies the remainder. V usage is TRBV20-1 and J usage is TRBJ2-2, with 9 bases fitting TRBD2. The CDR3 spans 15 residues. Germline V gene data show CDR1 as DFQATT and CDR2 as SNEGSKA (reference sequence). The junction had 6 bases not matched to a gene; V was cut back by 1 base and J by 6 bases. CDR3 sequence: CSARVGAGGPGELFF. Incomplete CDR3 DNA: TGCAGTGCTAGAGTGGGGGCGGGAGGGCCCGGGGAG.